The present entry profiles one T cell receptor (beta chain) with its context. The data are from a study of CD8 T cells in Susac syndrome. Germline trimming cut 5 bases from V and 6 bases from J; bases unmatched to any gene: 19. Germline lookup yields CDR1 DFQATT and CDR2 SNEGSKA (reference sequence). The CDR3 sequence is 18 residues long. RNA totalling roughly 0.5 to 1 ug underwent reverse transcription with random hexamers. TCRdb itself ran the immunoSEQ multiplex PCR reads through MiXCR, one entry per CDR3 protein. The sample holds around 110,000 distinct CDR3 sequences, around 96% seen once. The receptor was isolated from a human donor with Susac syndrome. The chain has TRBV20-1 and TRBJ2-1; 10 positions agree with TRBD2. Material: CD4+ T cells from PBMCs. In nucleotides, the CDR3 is TGCAGTGCTCTCAAAGGGGGACTAGCGCCCCAATGGGGCAATGAGCAGTTCTTC. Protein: CSALKGGLAPQWGNEQFF.